The 26 T cell receptor beta chains in this list originate from one sample, sequenced in a study of T cells in Graves' hyperthyroidism and ophthalmopathy. What was amplified from RNA transcripts were TCR beta CDR3 regions. HTBI primers were the set used in a first-round RT-PCR of the TCR CDR3. Using its own MiXCR run on the multiplex PCR reads, TCRdb lists one record per CDR3 protein. The table includes roughly 290,000 distinct CDR3 sequences, around 15% detected once. The sequenced sample consisted of blood. Every receptor here comes from a woman between 35 and 50 years old with Graves' hyperthyroidism.

In this sample, this clonotype turned up a few times. This chain links TRBV20-1 with TRBJ2-7; 8 bases are shared with TRBD1. This CDR3 is built from 14 residues. Germline CDR1 DFQATT, CDR2 SNEGSKA (reference sequence). The junction had 6 bases not matched to a gene; V was cut back by 0 bases and J by 5 bases. The CDR3 coding sequence is TGCAGTGCTAGAGAAGGCAGGGGGCATAACGAGCAGTACTTC. Translated, it gives CSAREGRGHNEQYF.

This clonotype was counted at least ten times. This chain uses TRBV4-2 with TRBJ2-5; D perhaps matches TRBD1 (5 bases). CDR3 length: 13 residues. The V gene lost 3 bases and the J gene lost 5 bases, with 10 bases spanning the gap. The germline CDR1 and CDR2 sequences are LGHNA and YNFKEQ. The CDR3 sequence is CASSQQGGETQYF. The CDR3 DNA follows: TGTGCCAGCAGCCAGCAGGGTGGGGAGACCCAGTACTTC.

This clonotype was picked up a small number of times. CDR3 DNA sequence: TGTGCCAGTAGTATAGTATCTTACGGGGAGCTGTTTTTT. Translated, it gives CASSIVSYGELFF. The chain has TRBV19 and TRBJ2-2; D is uncertain. In germline, CDR1 is LNHDA, CDR2 SQIVND (reference sequence). Trimming took off 1 base at V and 7 bases at J, with 7 bases between the two ends. The CDR3 is 13 residues long.

This clonotype has more than one count but fewer than ten. The rearrangement uses TRBV5-1 and TRBJ1-4; 8 bases match TRBD1. This CDR3 is built from 17 residues. Per the germline V gene, CDR1 is SGHRS and CDR2 is YFSETQ. The V and J ends lost 4 bases and 3 bases, in that order; junction bases with no gene match: 11. The CDR3 region has the DNA TGCGCCAGCAGCCCGGCGGGGACAGGAGCTCCTAATGAAAAACTGTTTTTT. It yields the protein CASSPAGTGAPNEKLFF.

This chain joins TRBV14 and TRBJ2-2, with TRBD1 as a possible D gene (5 bases). V lost 4 bases to trimming and J lost 1 base, with 16 bases between them. The CDR3 runs to 17 residues. Germline V lookup: CDR1 SGHDN, CDR2 FVKESK. The CDR3 spells CASSPAGRVRNTGELFF. Here the CDR3 DNA reads TGTGCCAGCAGCCCAGCAGGGCGAGTGAGGAACACCGGGGAGCTGTTTTTT.

This clonotype has ten or more counts. This chain joins TRBV2 and TRBJ1-5; D is uncertain. The CDR3 runs 16 residues. The germline CDR1 and CDR2 sequences are SNHLY and FYNNEI. Trimming removed 5 bases from V and 2 bases from J, with 16 bases in between. The CDR3 reads CASSLSLYSGNQPQHF. The CDR3 nucleotides read TGTGCCAGCAGTCTGTCACTTTATAGCGGCAATCAGCCCCAGCATTTT.

The sample holds many counts of this clonotype. The chain uses TRBV28 and TRBJ2-7, with D possibly matching TRBD2 (6 bases). The CDR3 totals 16 residues. The ends were cut back, 3 bases at V and 2 bases at J, with 17 bases in the middle. Germline loops: CDR1 MDHEN, CDR2 SYDVKM. CDR3 protein: CASSFGFASATYEQYF. The CDR3, as DNA: TGTGCCAGCAGTTTTGGATTTGCTAGCGCCACCTACGAGCAGTACTTC.

Ten or more counts support this clonotype. This chain joins TRBV28 and TRBJ2-3; a weak D match, TRBD1 (6 bases). Trimming stripped 9 bases from V and 1 base from J, with 17 bases between. The CDR3 covers 15 residues. Germline assignment: CDR1 MDHEN and CDR2 SYDVKM. CDR3 amino acids: CASGTRGRRTDTQYF. The CDR3 coding sequence is TGTGCCAGTGGGACCAGGGGAAGGCGCACAGATACGCAGTATTTT.

This clonotype was detected many times. The chain links TRBV2 to TRBJ1-2, with 8 bases matching TRBD1. CDR3 length equals 13 residues. The V segment lost 6 bases and the J segment 6 bases; nucleotides outside the gene matches: 6. Germline V CDR1 and CDR2: SNHLY, FYNNEI. CDR3 nucleotide sequence: TGTGCCAGCAGGGGCGGGACAGGACATGGCTACACCTTC. Its translation is CASRGGTGHGYTF. Combining the CDR3 with reference TRBV2 and TRBJ1-2 gives the whole variable domain EPEVTQTPSHQVTQMGQEVILRCVPISNHLYFYWYRQILGQKVEFLVSFYNNEISEKSEIFDDQFSVERPDGSNFTLKIRSTKLEDSAMYFCASRGGTGHGYTFGSGTRLTVV.

The rearrangement links TRBV7-2 to TRBJ2-5; 7 nucleotides agree with TRBD1. Germline V CDR1 and CDR2: SGHTA, FQGNSA. Trimming cost V 4 bases and J 1 base; bases outside gene matches: 6. The length of the CDR3 is 15 residues. In DNA, the CDR3 is TGTGCCAGCAGCTCCCCGGGACAGTCCCAAGAGACCCAGTACTTC. Its protein is CASSSPGQSQETQYF.

The gene calls are TRBV6-9 and TRBJ2-5; TRBD1 is a possible D gene (5 bases). The V end lost 1 base, the J end lost 3 bases, and 9 bases lay between the germline ends. The CDR3 is made up of 14 amino acids. In germline, CDR1 is MNHGY, CDR2 SVAAGI. CDR3 DNA sequence: TGTGCCAGCAGTTATTTAGGGGCAGAAGAGACCCAGTACTTC. It translates to CASSYLGAEETQYF.

This clonotype was observed at least ten times. Here the CDR3 DNA reads TGTGCCAGCAGCCCTCGGGCTAGCGGGAGGGCCGCAGATACGCAGTATTTT. Protein product: CASSPRASGRAADTQYF. The rearrangement links TRBV11-2 to TRBJ2-3; TRBD2 matches 12 bases. Germline values: CDR1 SGHAT, CDR2 FQNNGV. Trimming at V came to 5 bases and at J to 4 bases, leaving 10 bases not matched to a gene. The length of the CDR3 is 17 residues.

J is TRBJ1-4 and V is TRBV11-3, with 8 bases aligning to TRBD1. V shed 5 bases, J shed 2 bases, and the junction held 4 bases outside the gene matches. This CDR3 has 15 residues. The germline V gene has CDR1 SGHNT and CDR2 YENEEA. CDR3 sequence (DNA): TGTGCCAGCAGCAACAGGGGGGGGACTAATGAAAAACTGTTTTTT. Residues: CASSNRGGTNEKLFF.

This clonotype has ten or more counts. The chain joins TRBV28 to TRBJ1-1, with a weak D call TRBD1 (6 bases). Trimming pared 6 bases from V and 0 bases from J, leaving 14 bases between. Germline values: CDR1 MDHEN, CDR2 SYDVKM. The CDR3 covers 15 residues. The CDR3 DNA reads TGTGCCAGCAGCCCCCCGGGACACCTGAACACTGAAGCTTTCTTT. It is translated as CASSPPGHLNTEAFF.

This clonotype was seen just once. The J gene is TRBJ1-1, the V gene TRBV28; perhaps TRBD1 as D (5 bases). This CDR3 has 15 amino acids. CDR1 is MDHEN and CDR2 is SYDVKM in the germline V gene. Trimming removed 3 bases at V and 1 base at J, with 12 bases between. The CDR3 region is CASSFWGGANTEAFF. In DNA form, the CDR3 reads TGTGCCAGCAGTTTTTGGGGGGGTGCGAACACTGAAGCTTTCTTT.

In this sample, this clonotype turned up many times. The rearrangement uses TRBV6-1 and TRBJ2-1; TRBD2 agrees at 7 bases. The CDR3 spans 13 residues. J was trimmed by 8 bases and V by 7 bases; bases with no gene match: 8. Germline V gene data show CDR1 as MNHNS and CDR2 as SASEGT. The CDR3 is CASTLGGWDEQFF. CDR3 bases: TGTGCCAGCACCCTGGGAGGGTGGGATGAGCAGTTCTTC.

This clonotype was seen more than once but under ten times. This CDR3 is CASSPGQGRNEKLFF. The CDR3 DNA is TGTGCCAGCAGCCCCGGACAGGGGAGGAATGAAAAACTGTTTTTT. V gene TRBV3-1 combines with J gene TRBJ1-4, with TRBD1 identical over 9 bases. There are 15 residues in the CDR3. Per the germline V gene, CDR1 is LGHDT and CDR2 is YNNKEL (reference sequence). V lost 4 bases, J lost 5 bases, and 5 bases stayed unmatched.

This clonotype appeared many times. The chain couples TRBV10-3 to TRBJ2-7; 11 nucleotides align to TRBD1. The CDR3 sequence is 14 residues long. From germline, CDR1 is ENHRY and CDR2 SYGVKD. V lost 4 bases, J lost 2 bases, and 1 base stayed unmatched. The CDR3: CAISGDRGAYEQYF. CDR3 sequence (DNA): TGTGCCATCAGTGGGGACAGGGGGGCCTACGAGCAGTACTTC.

This clonotype appeared many times. The rearrangement links TRBV20-1 to TRBJ2-7, with 8 nucleotides matching TRBD1. There are 12 residues in the CDR3. Germline V gene sequence: CDR1 DFQATT, CDR2 SNEGSKA (reference sequence). With V trimmed by 2 bases and J by 7 bases, 4 bases remained unmatched. Written as DNA, the CDR3 is TGCAGTGCTAGACCTCGGACAGGGGAGCAGTACTTC. Translation: CSARPRTGEQYF.

A word on this clonotype: The limits of the CDR3 on the DNA are not certain, so only TCRdb's listed CDR3 is given. V is TRBV2 and J is TRBJ1-2; the DNA was not used to check the table's D call, TRBD1. Germline V gives CDR1 SNHLY, CDR2 FYNNEI. Termini included, the CDR3 measures 24 amino acids. This CDR3 reads CASSLRDTSEQYFGPGTLNYGYTF.

J is TRBJ1-3 and V is TRBV3-1; D gene unclear. The V gene lost 0 bases and the J gene lost 0 bases, with 9 bases spanning the gap. This CDR3 is built from 16 residues. Germline V gene data show CDR1 as LGHDT and CDR2 as YNNKEL (reference sequence). CDR3: CASSQEVVSSGNTIYF. The CDR3 region has the DNA TGTGCCAGCAGCCAAGAAGTAGTGAGCTCTGGAAACACCATATATTTT.

This clonotype was counted ten times or more. The gene calls are TRBV11-2 and TRBJ1-1, with a weak D call TRBD1 (6 bases). The ends were cut back, 5 bases at V and 4 bases at J, with 17 bases in the middle. The CDR3 has 15 residues. Germline values: CDR1 SGHAT, CDR2 FQNNGV. CDR3 region: CASSQTNLGATEAFF. The DNA for the CDR3 is TGTGCCAGCAGCCAAACCAATTTGGGGGCCACTGAAGCTTTCTTT.

This clonotype was counted many times. The chain carries TRBV19 and TRBJ1-1; D gene unclear. The ends were cut back, 1 base at V and 0 bases at J, with 15 bases in the middle. The CDR3 is made up of 17 amino acids. Germline CDR1 and CDR2: LNHDA and SQIVND (reference sequence). The CDR3 DNA is TGTGCCAGTAGTATAGCCGGCACGGTCCTCATGAACACTGAAGCTTTCTTT. This translates into CASSIAGTVLMNTEAFF.

This clonotype was seen ten or more times. The chain couples TRBV3-1 to TRBJ2-1; a weak D match, TRBD2 (5 bases). Germline V gene sequence: CDR1 LGHDT, CDR2 YNNKEL (reference sequence). The V end was cut by 2 bases, the J end by 8 bases, with 13 bases between. The CDR3 length is 14 residues. The CDR3 region is CASSQTSFIDEQFF. CDR3 DNA sequence: TGTGCCAGCAGCCAAACTAGTTTTATAGATGAGCAGTTCTTC.

This clonotype was observed at least ten times. The J gene is TRBJ2-7, the V gene TRBV6-2 or TRBV6-3, with 7 bases that match TRBD2. J gave up 6 bases and V 4 bases, and 6 bases lay outside the gene matches. Germline CDR1 and CDR2: MNHEY and SVGEGT. This CDR3 has 13 amino acids. DNA of the CDR3: TGTGCCAGCAGTTCTTGGCGGGAGTCCGAGCAGTACTTC. It encodes CASSSWRESEQYF.

This sequence joins TRBV12-3 or TRBV12-4 and TRBJ2-1, with 7 bases that match TRBD2. The CDR3 runs 14 residues. V was pared by 5 bases and J by 7 bases, with 8 bases of the junction left unmatched. This chain's CDR3 is CASSPQAGANEQFF. In DNA, the CDR3 is TGTGCCAGCAGTCCACAGGCGGGAGCAAATGAGCAGTTCTTC.